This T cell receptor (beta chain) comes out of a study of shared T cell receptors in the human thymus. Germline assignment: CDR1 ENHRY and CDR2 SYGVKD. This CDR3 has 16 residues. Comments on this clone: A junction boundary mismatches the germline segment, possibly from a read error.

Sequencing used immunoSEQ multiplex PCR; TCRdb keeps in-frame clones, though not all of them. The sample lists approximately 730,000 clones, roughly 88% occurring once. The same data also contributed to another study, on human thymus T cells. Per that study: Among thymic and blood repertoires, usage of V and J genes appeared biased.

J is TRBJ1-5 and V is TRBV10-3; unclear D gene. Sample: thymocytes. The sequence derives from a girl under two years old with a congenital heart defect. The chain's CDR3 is CAIYPPLSYSNQSQHF. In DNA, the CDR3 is TGTGCCATCTACCCCCCCCTGTCCTATAGCAATCAGTCCCAGCATTTT.